This TCR beta chain was captured by sequencing in a study of T-cell reconstitution after alpha-beta-depleted transplantation in children (TCRdb year 2016). In the study overall: Using TCR repertoire profiling, the study followed T-cell immune reconstitution in a quantitative way in children after TCRalphabeta/CD19-depleted allogeneic hematopoietic cell transplantation.

What this sample's treatment or condition label stands for: allogeneic hematopoietic cell transplantation with graft depleted of TCRalphabeta T cells and CD19 B cells. The transplant recipients were children given TCRalphabeta/CD19-depleted allogeneic hematopoietic cell grafts. Libraries were built with PCR. Sequencing used an Illumina HiSeq 2500. Molecular barcoding was employed in the preparation of TCR libraries, with unique molecular identifiers being used to normalize TCRbeta repertoire quantification. TCRdb took the public reads, trimmed them with fastp at Q25, ran MiXCR for clone calling and kept in-frame beta chains. Every CDR3 protein is listed once, alongside the most common genes and DNA of its rows. The sample profile shows some 840,000 distinct CDR3 sequences; around 15% of them were found once. The ten largest clones add up to roughly 4.8% of the sample. For this clonotype: Its antigen remains undetermined. Base qualities are not at hand, and no much larger clone is one base apart.

V loses 2 bases, J loses 0 bases, and the germline ends lie 12 bases apart. The CDR3 runs 15 amino acids, cysteine and phenylalanine included. Kept here is only the CDR3 DNA, which spans 45 bases and is read in frame from base 1. According to the germline V gene (reference sequence), CDR1 reads SGHNT and CDR2 reads YYREEE. Study-level results and caveats: In some patients, the high TCRbeta diversity seen at day 60 was put down to recipient T cells and intrathymic progenitors that had survived conditioning. The frequencies of hyperexpanded clones fell over the following months, and after one year, T-cell counts and TCRbeta diversity were mostly attributed to newly produced T cells. The apparently early recovery of alphabetaT-cell counts about two months after transplant reportedly depended on only several hundred rapidly expanded clones that came from non-depleted graft cells.

The sequence links TRBV5-4 to TRBJ2-7; a weak D assignment points to TRBD2 (6 bases agree). The input for sequencing was PBMCs, mostly from graft donor cells, taken 360 days after TCRalphabeta/CD19-depleted stem cell transplant. This sequence originates from a male patient between 10 and 17 years old who had a stem cell transplant for acute lymphoblastic leukemia, so the T cells may come from the graft donor. The CDR3 reads CASSFGTLNSYEQYF. The DNA sequence is TGTGCCAGCAGCTTCGGGACTCTTAACTCCTACGAGCAGTACTTC. With the portions outside the CDR3 filled from the reference TRBV5-4 and TRBJ2-7 genes, the complete variable region becomes ETGVTQSPTHLIKTRGQQVTLRCSSQSGHNTVSWYQQALGQGPQFIFQYYREEENGRGNFPPRFSGLQFPNYSSELNVNALELDDSALYLCASSFGTLNSYEQYFGPGTRLTVT.